The clone carrying this TCR beta chain was counted only a few times. The antigen is not known. This sample stems from a study of T cell repertoires in cytomegalovirus infection. In the study overall: In public TCR beta signatures, there were indications of both CMV infection and matching HLA type.

TCRdb re-derived calls from the reads in MiXCR, one entry per CDR3 protein. The table includes 450,000 to 550,000 distinct CDR3 sequences, 16% detected once. General study points: The ex vivo response was dominated by HLA-C-restricted CMV-specific TCR beta clonotypes. Cumulative public TCR beta family frequency identified CMV carriers with the relevant HLA.

With V trimmed by 4 bases and J by 10 bases, 24 bases remained unmatched. CDR1 and CDR2 (germline): KGHSH, LQKENI. The CDR3 totals 19 residues. The TCR was taken from a human donor in good health (CMV status not recorded). Some clones in this sample may be carry-over from other donors' samples. Sequencing was carried out using CD8+ T cells from PBMCs. J is TRBJ2-1 and V is TRBV18; 8 bases are a match to TRBD2. This CDR3 reads CASSLPSGSPAVGHGEQFF. The CDR3 nucleotides read TGTGCCAGCTCACTCCCGAGCGGGAGCCCAGCCGTTGGGCACGGAGAGCAGTTCTTC.